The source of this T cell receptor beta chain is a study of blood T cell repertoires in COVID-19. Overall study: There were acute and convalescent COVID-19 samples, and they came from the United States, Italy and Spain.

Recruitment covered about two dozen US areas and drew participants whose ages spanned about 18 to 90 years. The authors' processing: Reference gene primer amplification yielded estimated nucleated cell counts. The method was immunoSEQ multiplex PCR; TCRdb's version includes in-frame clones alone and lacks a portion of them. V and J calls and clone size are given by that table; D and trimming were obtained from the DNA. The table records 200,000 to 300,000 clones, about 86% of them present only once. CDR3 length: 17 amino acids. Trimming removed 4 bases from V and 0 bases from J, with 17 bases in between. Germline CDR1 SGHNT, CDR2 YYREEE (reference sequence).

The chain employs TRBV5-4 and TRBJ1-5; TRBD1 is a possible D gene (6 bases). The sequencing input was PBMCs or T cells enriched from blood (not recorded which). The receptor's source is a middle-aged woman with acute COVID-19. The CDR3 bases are TGTGCCAGCAGCCTGGACACAGGGACGTTTAGCAATCAGCCCCAGCATTTT. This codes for CASSLDTGTFSNQPQHF.